One sample yielded the 15 T cell receptor beta chains listed below, sequenced in a study of blood T cells in healthy people across ages. A second roughly 7 to 12 cycle PCR used barcoded and J-beta primers. TCRdb called the 5' RACE reads again in MiXCR, with one record for every CDR3 protein. The sample lists 800,000 to 900,000 distinct CDR3 sequences, approximately 67% occurring once. Sequencing was done on a sample of blood. Source of these receptors: a man aged 30-40 years in good health.

The chain uses TRBV20-1 and TRBJ2-7, with TRBD1 identical over 7 bases. CDR3 size: 14 residues. The trim removed 7 bases at V and 0 bases at J, leaving 9 bases unmatched. Germline-derived CDR1 and CDR2 are DFQATT and SNEGSKA (reference sequence). The CDR3 DNA is TGCAGTGGCCAAGGGCCAGGGGGCTCCTACGAGCAGTACTTC. It codes for CSGQGPGGSYEQYF.

V gene TRBV28 combines with J gene TRBJ2-3, with 8 bases matching TRBD1. This CDR3 has 14 residues. Germline trimming cut 10 bases from V and 3 bases from J; bases unmatched to any gene: 9. Germline V CDR1 and CDR2: MDHEN, SYDVKM. The CDR3 nucleotides read TGTGCCATCCTGGACAGGGTATCGACAGATACGCAGTATTTT. Protein sequence: CAILDRVSTDTQYF.

This sequence joins TRBV9 and TRBJ2-5; D is undetermined. Germline CDR1 and CDR2: SGDLS and YYNGEE. This CDR3 spans 15 amino acids. Trimming left V 0 bases short and J 5 bases short, with 14 bases between. For the CDR3, the DNA is TGTGCCAGCAGCGTAGCTTCAAGCTTAGGGGAGACCCAGTACTTC. Translation gives CASSVASSLGETQYF.

This chain links TRBV4-2 with TRBJ1-6; possibly TRBD1 for D (5 bases). Trimming removed 0 bases from V and 9 bases from J, with 12 bases in between. CDR1 is LGHNA, CDR2 YNFKEQ, per germline. This CDR3 region has 15 residues. In DNA form, the CDR3 reads TGTGCCAGCAGCCAAGAGGAGGGGTCGGGTTCACCCCTCCACTTT. Translation: CASSQEEGSGSPLHF.

The V call is TRBV12-3 or TRBV12-4, the J call TRBJ2-1; D is ambiguous. This CDR3 region has 15 residues. V shed 3 bases and J shed 10 bases, with 19 bases lying between them. The CDR3, as DNA: TGTGCCAGCAGTTTCGAAGGTTTCCGAGGTGGGGAGCAGTTCTTC. This sequence encodes CASSFEGFRGGEQFF.

The gene calls are TRBV5-1 and TRBJ2-3; 9 nucleotides match TRBD1. Germline loops: CDR1 SGHRS, CDR2 YFSETQ. V gave up 3 bases and J gave up 0 bases; unmatched junction bases: 8. The CDR3 extends over 17 amino acids. DNA for the CDR3: TGCGCCAGCAGCTCCCAGGACAGGGGTTCTAGCACAGATACGCAGTATTTT. This encodes CASSSQDRGSSTDTQYF.

This sequence joins TRBV6-5 and TRBJ2-1, with TRBD2 as a possible D gene (6 bases). V lost 0 bases to trimming and J lost 6 bases, with 18 bases between them. This CDR3 spans 17 amino acids. Germline V gives CDR1 MNHEY, CDR2 SVGAGI. CDR3 protein: CASSYSQASGGANEQFF. CDR3 coding DNA: TGTGCCAGCAGTTACTCCCAGGCTAGTGGAGGGGCCAATGAGCAGTTCTTC.

The chain joins TRBV5-5 to TRBJ2-5, with a tentative D call TRBD2 (5 bases). The closer fit of TRBJ2-7 to the DNA end suggests the J call may be wrong. The CDR3 spans 13 residues. Germline CDR1 is SGHKS and CDR2 is YYEKEE (reference sequence). The CDR3 DNA sequence: TGTGCCAGCACCCGGGTGGGGAGTTACGAGCAGTACTTC. It specifies CASTRVGSYEQYF.

The genes are TRBV6-5 and TRBJ1-1; tentative D call: TRBD1 (5 bases). Trimming stripped 0 bases from V and 8 bases from J, with 13 bases between. This CDR3 region has 14 residues. Germline V gene sequence: CDR1 MNHEY, CDR2 SVGAGI. CDR3 in amino acids: CASSYSTPGVEAFF. The DNA for the CDR3 is TGTGCCAGCAGTTACTCGACGCCGGGGGTAGAAGCTTTCTTT.

The rearrangement links TRBV7-8 to TRBJ2-4; unclear D gene. The CDR3 has 16 amino acids. V dropped 5 bases and J dropped 0 bases, with 14 bases sitting between them. Germline V CDR1 and CDR2: SGHVS, FQNEAQ. The CDR3 reads CASSHWAPLAKNIQYF. In DNA form, the CDR3 reads TGTGCCAGCAGCCATTGGGCCCCCCTAGCCAAAAACATTCAGTACTTC.

CDR3 sequence (DNA): TGCAGCGTTGAAGTCAACAGGCTCCAGTTGCAGCCCCAGCATTTT. Translated, it gives CSVEVNRLQLQPQHF. The rearrangement joins TRBV29-1 to TRBJ1-5; TRBD1 is a possible D gene (5 bases). Trimming cost V 1 base and J 7 bases, with 17 bases left between them. There are 15 residues in the CDR3. The germline V gene has CDR1 SQVTM and CDR2 ANQGSEA.

This clonotype came up a few times. The CDR3 DNA sequence: TGTGCCAGCAGCGCGGGCGGGGCCTACTCCTACGAGCAGTACTTC. Protein product: CASSAGGAYSYEQYF. The V and J genes are TRBV9 and TRBJ2-7, with TRBD2 as a possible D gene (6 bases). CDR1 is SGDLS and CDR2 is YYNGEE in the germline V gene. With 3 bases removed from V and 0 bases from J, the gap between germline ends came to 13 bases. This CDR3 has 15 residues.

The chain couples TRBV28 to TRBJ1-1, with TRBD1 identical over 7 bases. The CDR3 runs 14 residues. Losses at the gene ends were 5 bases for V and 11 bases for J; bases not matched to a gene: 14. Germline V CDR1 and CDR2: MDHEN, SYDVKM. The CDR3 region is CASSVGQEMGVAFF. For the CDR3, the DNA is TGTGCCAGCAGTGTCGGACAGGAGATGGGAGTGGCTTTCTTT.

This chain uses TRBV6-2 or TRBV6-3 with TRBJ2-1; 7 bases align to TRBD1. Trimming at V came to 7 bases and at J to 5 bases, leaving 11 bases not matched to a gene. This CDR3 region has 15 residues. Germline CDR1 reads MNHEY; CDR2 reads SVGEGT. This CDR3 is CASTTRRGLNNEQFF. CDR3 DNA sequence: TGTGCCAGCACCACACGAAGGGGGCTAAACAATGAGCAGTTCTTC.

V gene TRBV7-2 combines with J gene TRBJ2-5; D possibly uses TRBD1 or TRBD2 (5 bases each). TRBJ2-7 matches the DNA end more closely, so the J call is doubtful. Germline lookup yields CDR1 SGHTA and CDR2 FQGNSA. The CDR3 is made up of 15 amino acids. This chain's CDR3 is CASSSRGKGVYEQYF. CDR3 sequence (DNA): TGTGCCAGCAGCTCCCGGGGCAAGGGAGTCTACGAGCAGTACTTC.